A single sample is the source of the 24 T cell receptor beta chains below, sequenced in a study of cytomegalovirus exposure and HLA in healthy donors. Researchers ran the PCR with 60 Vbeta and 13 Jbeta primers. Data came from immunoSEQ multiplex PCR; TCRdb stores just in-frame clones and leaves some out. In the table there are 130,000 or so clones, 60% to 85% of which are singletons. Material for sequencing was PBMCs. These receptors were taken from a man aged 30 to 39 in good health and CMV-seronegative.

The V and J genes are TRBV6-1 and TRBJ1-2; 10 bases line up with TRBD1. J lost 4 bases, V lost 4 bases, and 9 bases had no gene match. Germline V gives CDR1 MNHNS, CDR2 SASEGT. CDR3 length: 16 residues. The CDR3, as DNA: TGTGCCAGCAGTGCTCGGACAGGGGGATCTGGCTATGGCTACACCTTC. This encodes CASSARTGGSGYGYTF.

V is TRBV7-6 and J is TRBJ1-1; D remains ambiguous. Germline CDR1 is SGHVS and CDR2 is FNYEAQ. The CDR3 loop spans 16 amino acids. The V end was cut by 2 bases, the J end by 5 bases, with 18 bases between. The CDR3 protein is CASSLPSAGGMTEAFF. The CDR3 bases are TGTGCCAGCAGCTTACCCTCGGCAGGAGGGATGACTGAAGCTTTCTTT.

The chain links TRBV6-6 to TRBJ1-2; the match to TRBD1 covers 10 bases. There are 16 residues in the CDR3. V dropped 5 bases and J dropped 5; count of bases not matched to a gene: 11. Germline CDR1 is MNHNY and CDR2 is SVGAGI (reference sequence). DNA of the CDR3: TGTGCCAGCAGTATACAGATGGGACAGGGGTTGTATGGCTACACCTTC. Translating it yields CASSIQMGQGLYGYTF.

The V gene is TRBV19, the J gene TRBJ2-5, with 8 nucleotides matching TRBD1. Losses at the gene ends were 4 bases for V and 5 bases for J; bases not matched to a gene: 9. In germline, CDR1 is LNHDA, CDR2 SQIVND (reference sequence). The CDR3 is 15 residues long. The CDR3 spells CASSTLGQGGETQYF. For the CDR3, the DNA is TGTGCCAGTAGTACTCTCGGACAGGGTGGGGAGACCCAGTACTTC.

The J gene is TRBJ1-5, the V gene TRBV30; D is ambiguous. This CDR3 has 15 amino acids. The germline gives CDR1 GTSNPN, CDR2 SVGIG (reference sequence). V was clipped by 0 bases and J by 0 bases, with 9 bases between them. CDR3 bases: TGTGCCTGGAGTGTACGAGGCTATAGCAATCAGCCCCAGCATTTT. It encodes CAWSVRGYSNQPQHF.

The chain employs TRBV30 and TRBJ2-1; 8 bases line up with TRBD2. The CDR3 contains 14 residues. With V trimmed by 4 bases and J by 3 bases, 5 bases remained unmatched. CDR1 and CDR2 (germline): GTSNPN, SVGIG (reference sequence). In nucleotides, the CDR3 is TGTGCCTGGACCAGCGGGGGTTACTACAATGAGCAGTTCTTC. Translation: CAWTSGGYYNEQFF.

The rearrangement links TRBV2 to TRBJ2-7, with TRBD2 matching over 8 bases. V was clipped by 6 bases and J by 2 bases; unmatched bases: 15. There are 17 residues in the CDR3. Germline V gene data show CDR1 as SNHLY and CDR2 as FYNNEI. The CDR3, as DNA: TGTGCCAGCAGCTTACCGGACAGCGGGGGACTTACCTACGAGCAGTACTTC. Protein: CASSLPDSGGLTYEQYF.

This chain joins TRBV5-1 and TRBJ1-1; 10 nucleotides agree with TRBD1. V dropped 4 bases and J dropped 1; count of bases not matched to a gene: 4. The CDR3 has 15 amino acids. Germline values: CDR1 SGHRS, CDR2 YFSETQ. The CDR3 DNA reads as TGCGCCAGCAGCGTCGACAGGGGGCGGAACACTGAAGCTTTCTTT. Translation gives CASSVDRGRNTEAFF.

This chain links TRBV28 with TRBJ2-7; 7 bases match TRBD2. There are 15 residues in the CDR3. The germline V gene has CDR1 MDHEN and CDR2 SYDVKM. V shed 4 bases and J 2 bases; nucleotides not matched to a gene: 8. CDR3 amino acids: CASSSPGGGPYEQYF. The CDR3 nucleotides read TGTGCCAGCAGTTCCCCGGGGGGAGGGCCCTACGAGCAGTACTTC.

The chain recombines TRBV5-1 with TRBJ2-3; D is ambiguous. V dropped 0 bases and J dropped 0 bases, with 11 bases sitting between them. The CDR3 totals 16 residues. CDR1 and CDR2 (germline): SGHRS, YFSETQ. The CDR3 bases are TGCGCCAGCAGCTTGGAACTACGAACTAGCACAGATACGCAGTATTTT. It yields the protein CASSLELRTSTDTQYF.

This chain connects TRBV5-1 to TRBJ1-5, with D possibly TRBD1 on 6 matching bases. There are 15 residues in the CDR3. CDR1 and CDR2 (germline): SGHRS, YFSETQ. Trimming left V 4 bases short and J 3 bases short, with 14 bases between. The CDR3 here is CASSTLGGDNQPQHF. The CDR3 coding sequence is TGCGCCAGCAGCACTTTAGGGGGGGACAATCAGCCCCAGCATTTT.

The chain links TRBV5-6 to TRBJ2-1; perhaps TRBD2 as D (5 bases). V lost 4 bases and J 5 bases, leaving 13 bases between the germline ends. The CDR3 consists of 14 residues. Germline lookup yields CDR1 SGHDT and CDR2 YYEEEE. Written as DNA, the CDR3 is TGTGCCAGCAGCCCGCCCGGAGGAGACAATGAGCAGTTCTTC. It is translated as CASSPPGGDNEQFF.

The J gene is TRBJ1-5, the V gene TRBV19; maybe TRBD1 (6 bases). The CDR3 runs to 15 residues. The V gene lost 6 bases and the J gene lost 0 bases, with 12 bases spanning the gap. Germline V gene data show CDR1 as LNHDA and CDR2 as SQIVND (reference sequence). The DNA for the CDR3 is TGTGCCAGTAGCGATACAGGGTATAGCAATCAGCCCCAGCATTTT. This translates into CASSDTGYSNQPQHF.

The chain links TRBV9 to TRBJ1-1; D ambiguous. The germline V and J ends were trimmed by 0 bases and 0 bases, with 12 bases remaining between them. Germline V gives CDR1 SGDLS, CDR2 YYNGEE. CDR3 length equals 16 residues. CDR3 residues: CASSVDNEGVNTEAFF. CDR3 DNA sequence: TGTGCCAGCAGCGTAGACAATGAGGGAGTGAACACTGAAGCTTTCTTT.

The chain joins TRBV5-5 to TRBJ1-5; a possible D gene is TRBD1 (5 bases). CDR3 length: 15 amino acids. V lost 1 base, J lost 3 bases, and 11 bases lay in between. Germline V gene lookup returns CDR1 SGHKS and CDR2 YYEKEE (reference sequence). CDR3 in DNA: TGTGCCAGCAGCTTGCCCGGGACTCTCAATCAGCCCCAGCATTTT. It translates to CASSLPGTLNQPQHF. The whole variable domain, filled in from reference TRBV5-5 and TRBJ1-5, reads DAGVTQSPTHLIKTRGQQVTLRCSPISGHKSVSWYQQVLGQGPQFIFQYYEKEERGRGNFPDRFSARQFPNYSSELNVNALLLGDSALYLCASSLPGTLNQPQHFGDGTRLSIL.

This clone was seen a single time. This rearrangement joins TRBV6-5 to TRBJ2-7, with 11 bases that match TRBD1. The V segment lost 2 bases and the J segment 2 bases; nucleotides outside the gene matches: 5. The CDR3 runs 16 residues. CDR1 is MNHEY and CDR2 is SVGAGI in the germline V gene. The CDR3 here is CASSYGTGGNTYEQYF. The CDR3 nucleotides are TGTGCCAGCAGTTACGGGACAGGGGGAAACACCTACGAGCAGTACTTC.

The V call is TRBV9, the J call TRBJ1-2; TRBD1 agrees at 10 bases. Germline trimming cut 4 bases from V and 4 bases from J; bases unmatched to any gene: 10. In germline, CDR1 is SGDLS, CDR2 YYNGEE. The CDR3 sequence is 16 residues long. The DNA of the CDR3 is TGTGCCAGCAGCCCGGGACAGGGGAAGACCTTCTATGGCTACACCTTC. It translates to CASSPGQGKTFYGYTF.

The CDR3 loop is CASSLRREGSYEQYF. The CDR3 DNA is TGTGCCAGCAGTTTAAGGCGGGAGGGCTCCTACGAGCAGTACTTC. The chain couples TRBV27 to TRBJ2-7; 9 nucleotides match TRBD2. After removal of 2 bases from V and 0 bases from J, the junction contained 2 bases not matched to a gene. CDR1 and CDR2 (germline): MNHEY, SMNVEV (reference sequence). CDR3 length equals 15 residues.

V is TRBV10-3 and J is TRBJ2-7, with TRBD1 as a possible D gene (5 bases). There are 14 residues in the CDR3. The V gene lost 5 bases and the J gene lost 2 bases, with 13 bases spanning the gap. Germline values: CDR1 ENHRY, CDR2 SYGVKD. CDR3 loop: CAISSGHSTYEQYF. CDR3 sequence (DNA): TGTGCCATCAGTTCAGGACATAGCACCTACGAGCAGTACTTC.

The V gene is TRBV11-2, the J gene TRBJ1-4; D is unclear. The ends were cut back, 2 bases at V and 2 bases at J, with 9 bases in the middle. Germline CDR1 and CDR2: SGHAT and FQNNGV. CDR3 length: 15 residues. CDR3 residues: CASSLTTSTNEKLFF. The CDR3, as DNA: TGTGCCAGCAGCTTAACGACAAGCACTAATGAAAAACTGTTTTTT.

The chain recombines TRBV29-1 with TRBJ1-2; a weak D match, TRBD1 (5 bases). This CDR3 has 15 amino acids. Between the trimmed V and J ends, which lost 5 bases and 8 bases, there was a span of 24 bases. The germline gives CDR1 SQVTM, CDR2 ANQGSEA. The CDR3 nucleotides are TGCAGCGTTCCGGGACTCGGCACAAGGGGTGGGGGCTACACCTTC. This encodes CSVPGLGTRGGGYTF.

CDR3 amino acids: CASSLGQLVGTDTQYF. The CDR3, as DNA: TGTGCCAGCAGTTTAGGACAGCTCGTGGGCACAGATACGCAGTATTTT. The chain couples TRBV28 to TRBJ2-3, with a possible D match to TRBD1 (6 bases). The CDR3 totals 16 residues. Germline CDR1 reads MDHEN; CDR2 reads SYDVKM. Deletions cut 2 bases from V and 1 base from J, with 13 bases between.

The J gene is TRBJ2-6, the V gene TRBV6-1; D is possibly TRBD2 (6 bases). V dropped 5 bases and J dropped 0 bases, with 8 bases sitting between them. The germline V gene has CDR1 MNHNS and CDR2 SASEGT. CDR3 length equals 15 residues. Here the CDR3 reads CASSQTSSGANVLTF. The CDR3 nucleotides read TGTGCCAGCAGTCAGACTAGCTCTGGGGCCAACGTCCTGACTTTC.

The V and J genes are TRBV30 and TRBJ1-5; D ambiguous. Germline assignment: CDR1 GTSNPN and CDR2 SVGIG (reference sequence). The V end was cut by 0 bases, the J end by 7 bases, with 10 bases between. The CDR3 runs 13 residues. The CDR3 DNA reads as TGTGCCTGGAGTGTACAGTGGAGGCAGCCCCAGCATTTT. Protein: CAWSVQWRQPQHF.